These 8 T cell receptor beta chains originate from one sample sequenced in a study of STAT5B mutations in CD4+ large granular lymphocyte leukemia. The table came from immunoSEQ multiplex PCR; TCRdb's copy has only in-frame clones and leaves some out. Of tens of thousands of clones listed, more than 70% were seen once; the top ten hold about 3.1%. The sequenced sample was CD4+ T cells from blood buffy coats. The receptor set was obtained from a human donor in good health.

The gene calls are TRBV19 and TRBJ1-6; D is perhaps TRBD1 (5 bases). The CDR3 contains 14 residues. CDR1 is LNHDA and CDR2 is SQIVND in the germline V gene (reference sequence). Trimming stripped 6 bases from V and 9 bases from J, with 15 bases between. CDR3 coding DNA: TGTGCCAGTAGGCCCGGGGCAGAGAGTTCACCCCTCCACTTT. It yields the protein CASRPGAESSPLHF.

The chain uses TRBV5-1 and TRBJ1-6; no firm D call. The V and J ends lost 1 base and 3 bases respectively, with 8 bases between them. From germline, CDR1 is SGHRS and CDR2 YFSETQ. The CDR3 contains 15 residues. CDR3 nucleotide sequence: TGCGCCAGCAGCTTGAACCTTATCTATAATTCACCCCTCCACTTT. This gives the protein CASSLNLIYNSPLHF.

The V and J genes are TRBV6-5 and TRBJ2-7; D is perhaps TRBD1 (6 bases). The V and J ends lost 11 bases and 4 bases respectively, with 12 bases between them. Germline V gives CDR1 MNHEY, CDR2 SVGAGI. This CDR3 has 11 amino acids. Here the CDR3 DNA reads TGTGCCGGAAGACAGGCGTACGAGCAGTACTTC. Its protein product is CAGRQAYEQYF.

This clone appeared a single time. The chain recombines TRBV6-5 with TRBJ2-3, with D perhaps matching TRBD2 (5 bases). The CDR3 spans 16 residues. Looked up from germline, CDR1 is MNHEY and CDR2 is SVGAGI. With 2 bases removed from V and 1 base from J, the gap between germline ends came to 13 bases. The CDR3 is CASSYGSGAGTDTQYF. The CDR3 coding sequence is TGTGCCAGCAGTTACGGCAGCGGAGCCGGCACAGATACGCAGTATTTT.

This clone appeared a few times. V and J are TRBV9 and TRBJ2-1, with TRBD2 matching 7 bases. CDR1 SGDLS and CDR2 YYNGEE come from the germline V gene. Germline trimming cut 2 bases from V and 7 bases from J; bases unmatched to any gene: 9. This CDR3 spans 15 amino acids. CDR3 sequence reads: CASSVGTGGGNEQFF. CDR3 in DNA: TGTGCCAGCAGCGTCGGGACGGGAGGCGGGAATGAGCAGTTCTTC.

This clone turned up a few times. The chain has TRBV30 and TRBJ1-6; D uncertain. CDR3 length: 15 amino acids. V shed 3 bases and J shed 7 bases, with 16 bases lying between them. Germline loops: CDR1 GTSNPN, CDR2 SVGIG (reference sequence). CDR3 sequence: CAWSEVRTTNSPLHF. CDR3 in DNA: TGTGCCTGGAGCGAGGTACGGACTACGAATTCACCCCTCCACTTT.

This clone was counted only a few times. The V gene is TRBV7-2, the J gene TRBJ2-5; D is undetermined. The CDR3 consists of 11 residues. V lost 5 bases, J lost 5 bases, and 6 bases lay in between. Germline V CDR1 and CDR2: SGHTA, FQGNSA. Here the CDR3 DNA reads TGTGCCAGCAGCGCCTACGAGACCCAGTACTTC. It is translated as CASSAYETQYF. The whole variable domain, filled in from reference TRBV7-2 and TRBJ2-5, reads GAGVSQSPSNKVTEKGKDVELRCDPISGHTALYWYRQSLGQGLEFLIYFQGNSAPDKSGLPSDRFSAERTGGSVSTLTIQRTQQEDSAVYLCASSAYETQYFGPGTRLLVL.

The gene calls are TRBV19 and TRBJ1-2; maybe TRBD1 (5 bases). This CDR3 has 14 amino acids. Germline V gene lookup returns CDR1 LNHDA and CDR2 SQIVND (reference sequence). V lost 10 bases and J 4 bases, leaving 19 bases between the germline ends. The CDR3 bases are TGTGCCACCGTACGGAGGGCAGGGATCTATGGCTACACCTTC. Translation gives CATVRRAGIYGYTF.